Detailed here is one T cell receptor (beta chain). The sample comes from a study of blood T cell repertoires in COVID-19. Across the study: The cDNA or gDNA used as material had been derived from T cells, B-cell-depleted T cells, or PBMCs.

Trimming cost V 4 bases and J 9 bases; bases outside gene matches: 9. Looked up from germline, CDR1 is MDHEN and CDR2 is SYDVKM. The CDR3 spans 15 residues. In the source study's methods: Amplification with reference gene primers provided the estimates of nucleated cell counts. Clones were sequenced by immunoSEQ multiplex PCR, and TCRdb holds only the in-frame ones, with some missing. V, J and clone size reflect that table, while D and trimming were determined from the DNA. The sample carries around 370,000 clones, about nine tenths recorded once. This receptor was identified in a woman between 65 and 79 years old with COVID-19, enrolled during active disease. The genes are TRBV28 and TRBJ1-6; 7 bases match TRBD1. Sequences were obtained from peripheral blood. CDR3 nucleotides: TGTGCCAGCAGTTACCCGACAGGGAAAGGTTCACCCCTCCACTTT. It yields the protein CASSYPTGKGSPLHF.